Listed here are 12 T cell receptor beta chains from one sample, sequenced in a study of blood T cell repertoires in COVID-19. Sequenced by immunoSEQ multiplex PCR; TCRdb stores in-frame clones only, minus some. Of over 350,000 clones listed, roughly 91% were seen once; the top ten hold roughly 1.2%. The sequencing input was PBMCs or T cells enriched from blood (not recorded which). The receptors come from a woman under 30 who had recovered from COVID-19.

This rearrangement joins TRBV7-9 to TRBJ1-1; 8 bases map to TRBD1. The ends lost 2 bases at V and 0 bases at J; junction bases unmatched: 14. The CDR3 has 19 amino acids. CDR1 is SEHNR, CDR2 FQNEAQ, per germline (reference sequence). CDR3 DNA: TGTGCCAGCAGCTTACAGATAGGGACAGGTTCGGGAATGAACACTGAAGCTTTCTTT. Amino acids: CASSLQIGTGSGMNTEAFF.

As concerns this clone: This specimen includes other DNA sequences encoding the same CDR3. The chain joins TRBV9 to TRBJ1-1; no clear D gene. The CDR3 runs to 14 residues. V was trimmed by 0 bases and J by 2 bases, leaving 8 bases between them. Germline V lookup: CDR1 SGDLS, CDR2 YYNGEE. In DNA form, the CDR3 reads TGTGCCAGCAGCGTAGTCCCAGGTAACACTGAAGCTTTCTTT. Its translation: CASSVVPGNTEAFF.

The genes are TRBV24-1 and TRBJ1-2; the D is unclear. The CDR3 contains 12 residues. Germline loops: CDR1 KGHDR, CDR2 SFDVKD. Trimming shortened V by 5 bases and J by 10 bases, and 13 bases separated the two germline ends. CDR3: CATSVYGRTYTF. The DNA for the CDR3 is TGTGCCACCAGTGTCTATGGGAGGACCTACACCTTC.

V usage is TRBV9 and J usage is TRBJ1-6; weak D call: TRBD1 (5 bases). Germline V gene lookup returns CDR1 SGDLS and CDR2 YYNGEE. Trimming stripped 0 bases from V and 6 bases from J, with 13 bases between. This CDR3 comprises 16 residues. The CDR3 bases are TGTGCCAGCAGCGTAGGGAACGGCAGGGCTAATTCACCCCTCCACTTT. It is translated as CASSVGNGRANSPLHF. The whole variable domain, remainder taken from reference TRBV9 and TRBJ1-6, is DSGVTQTPKHLITATGQRVTLRCSPRSGDLSVYWYQQSLDQGLQFLIQYYNGEERAKGNILERFSAQQFPDLHSELNLSSLELGDSALYFCASSVGNGRANSPLHFGNGTRLTVT.

The chain joins TRBV18 to TRBJ2-3; the D gene is possibly TRBD2 (6 bases). Trimming pared 0 bases from V and 0 bases from J, leaving 13 bases between. This CDR3 has 17 residues. Germline V gene data show CDR1 as KGHSH and CDR2 as LQKENI. The CDR3 nucleotides are TGTGCCAGCTCACCACCGGCCCGCCGGGGGAGCACAGATACGCAGTATTTT. Residues: CASSPPARRGSTDTQYF. The full variable domain, with the rest looked up from reference TRBV18 and TRBJ2-3, is NAGVMQNPRHLVRRRGQEARLRCSPMKGHSHVYWYRQLPEEGLKFMVYLQKENIIDESGMPKERFSAEFPKEGPSILRIQQVVRGDSAAYFCASSPPARRGSTDTQYFGPGTRLTVL.

This rearrangement joins TRBV6-5 to TRBJ1-5; TRBD1 matches at 9 bases. Germline CDR1 MNHEY, CDR2 SVGAGI. The CDR3 loop spans 15 amino acids. The J segment lost 3 bases and the V segment lost 5 bases, leaving 5 bases of the junction unmatched. The CDR3 region is CASSRTGAYNQPQHF. The CDR3 DNA is TGTGCCAGCAGTCGGACAGGGGCTTACAATCAGCCCCAGCATTTT.

The chain couples TRBV7-9 to TRBJ2-1; the D is unclear. The germline V gene encodes CDR1 SEHNR and CDR2 FQNEAQ (reference sequence). This CDR3 has 15 amino acids. V lost 3 bases to trimming and J lost 2 bases, with 11 bases between them. The chain's CDR3 is CASSLRDFPYNEQFF. CDR3 nucleotides: TGTGCCAGCAGCTTGCGTGACTTCCCCTACAATGAGCAGTTCTTC. Full variable domain (missing parts from reference TRBV7-9 and TRBJ2-1): DTGVSQNPRHKITKRGQNVTFRCDPISEHNRLYWYRQTLGQGPEFLTYFQNEAQLEKSRLLSDRFSAERPKGSFSTLEIQRTEQGDSAMYLCASSLRDFPYNEQFFGPGTRLTVL.

The CDR3: CASSYFRGMTYEQYF. The CDR3 coding sequence is TGTGCCAGCAGTTATTTTCGGGGGATGACCTACGAGCAGTACTTC. The chain uses TRBV6-2 or TRBV6-3 and TRBJ2-7, with D maybe TRBD2 (6 bases). The CDR3 spans 15 residues. Trimming stripped 3 bases from V and 2 bases from J, with 14 bases between. From germline, CDR1 is MNHEY and CDR2 SVGEGT.

In this sample, this clone turned up a few times. The chain employs TRBV25-1 and TRBJ1-2; the match to TRBD1 covers 7 bases. After removal of 10 bases from V and 4 bases from J, the junction contained 6 bases not matched to a gene. CDR3 length: 12 amino acids. Germline V gives CDR1 MGHDK, CDR2 SYGVNS. CDR3 nucleotide sequence: TGTGCCACCCAGGGGGGTGTCTATGGCTACACCTTC. Translation gives CATQGGVYGYTF.

This chain joins TRBV6-5 and TRBJ2-1; D is uncertain. V was clipped by 6 bases and J by 7 bases, with 7 bases between them. Germline V CDR1 and CDR2: MNHEY, SVGAGI. This CDR3 comprises 11 residues. CDR3 nucleotide sequence: TGTGCCAGCAGACGAGCGAATGAGCAGTTCTTC. It encodes CASRRANEQFF.

The genes are TRBV4-2 and TRBJ1-4, with TRBD1 matching over 7 bases. CDR1 is LGHNA and CDR2 is YNFKEQ in the germline V gene. The J segment lost 4 bases and the V segment lost 1 base, leaving 6 bases of the junction unmatched. The CDR3 covers 16 residues. CDR3 nucleotides: TGTGCCAGCAGCCAAGCGGCCGGGACAGTTAATGAAAAACTGTTTTTT. Amino acids: CASSQAAGTVNEKLFF.

The rearrangement joins TRBV2 to TRBJ1-6, with D maybe TRBD1 (6 bases). V was clipped by 5 bases and J by 7 bases, with 12 bases between them. The CDR3 consists of 14 residues. The germline V gene encodes CDR1 SNHLY and CDR2 FYNNEI. For the CDR3, the DNA is TGTGCCAGCAGTCAGGGGTCGGTCAATTCACCCCTCCACTTT. Protein: CASSQGSVNSPLHF. Supplemented by reference TRBV2 and TRBJ1-6, the full variable domain reads EPEVTQTPSHQVTQMGQEVILRCVPISNHLYFYWYRQILGQKVEFLVSFYNNEISEKSEIFDDQFSVERPDGSNFTLKIRSTKLEDSAMYFCASSQGSVNSPLHFGNGTRLTVT.